The 28 T cell receptor beta chains in this list originate from one sample, sequenced in a study of blood T cell repertoires in COVID-19. Profiled with immunoSEQ multiplex PCR; TCRdb holds only in-frame clones, not every one. The table lists about 18,000 clones, roughly four fifths of them singletons. Sequenced: peripheral blood. These receptors all stem from a man aged 35 to 55 with active or convalescent COVID-19.

This clone was recorded only once. The chain is built from TRBV5-1 and TRBJ2-5; a possible D gene is TRBD1 (6 bases). Trimming removed 7 bases at V and 0 bases at J, with 28 bases between. The CDR3 consists of 19 residues. Germline-derived CDR1 and CDR2 are SGHRS and YFSETQ. The chain's CDR3 is CASLAQGLDVLIHQETQYF. The DNA for the CDR3 is TGCGCCAGCCTAGCTCAGGGGCTGGATGTCCTTATTCACCAAGAGACCCAGTACTTC.

This rearrangement joins TRBV6-5 to TRBJ2-7; 8 bases fit TRBD1. Germline CDR1 MNHEY, CDR2 SVGAGI. This CDR3 comprises 15 residues. V was pared by 0 bases and J by 2 bases, with 3 bases of the junction left unmatched. CDR3 in amino acids: CASSYSGQGPYEQYF. The CDR3 DNA reads as TGTGCCAGCAGTTACTCAGGACAGGGTCCCTACGAGCAGTACTTC.

V and J are TRBV24-1 and TRBJ2-3; 8 bases line up with TRBD2. There are 13 residues in the CDR3. Germline assignment: CDR1 KGHDR and CDR2 SFDVKD. Trimming took 9 bases from V and 0 from J; bases not matched to a gene: 1. CDR3 sequence reads: CATASGSTDTQYF. The CDR3 DNA sequence: TGTGCCACCGCTAGCGGGAGCACAGATACGCAGTATTTT.

The rearrangement uses TRBV2 and TRBJ1-3; D not resolved. CDR1 is SNHLY and CDR2 is FYNNEI in the germline V gene. Between the trimmed V and J ends, which lost 0 bases and 0 bases, there was a span of 9 bases. The CDR3 is 16 amino acids. The CDR3 spells CASSEAGGISGNTIYF. The CDR3 bases are TGTGCCAGCAGTGAAGCGGGAGGGATCTCTGGAAACACCATATATTTT.

V and J are TRBV19 and TRBJ1-5; D gene uncertain. Germline loops: CDR1 LNHDA, CDR2 SQIVND (reference sequence). This CDR3 region has 13 residues. The V end was cut by 3 bases, the J end by 6 bases, with 9 bases between. The CDR3 coding sequence is TGTGCCAGTAGTATCGGGGTGTCTCAGCCCCAGCATTTT. Translation gives CASSIGVSQPQHF.

The gene calls are TRBV6-4 and TRBJ1-2; 11 bases fit TRBD1. This CDR3 is built from 13 residues. J lost 7 bases, V lost 5 bases, and 3 bases had no gene match. From germline, CDR1 is MRHNA and CDR2 SNTAGT. This CDR3 is CASSWDRGAGYTF. CDR3 nucleotide sequence: TGTGCCAGCAGTTGGGACAGGGGGGCTGGCTACACCTTC.

The chain has TRBV5-1 and TRBJ1-5; D unclear. Trimming shortened V by 2 bases and J by 4 bases, and 7 bases separated the two germline ends. The CDR3 extends over 13 amino acids. Germline CDR1 reads SGHRS; CDR2 reads YFSETQ. The CDR3 DNA sequence: TGCGCCAGCAGCTTCGACGGGAATCAGCCCCAGCATTTT. This codes for CASSFDGNQPQHF. The full variable domain, with the rest looked up from reference TRBV5-1 and TRBJ1-5, is KAGVTQTPRYLIKTRGQQVTLSCSPISGHRSVSWYQQTPGQGLQFLFEYFSETQRNKGNFPGRFSGRQFSNSRSEMNVSTLELGDSALYLCASSFDGNQPQHFGDGTRLSIL.

The V and J genes are TRBV11-3 and TRBJ1-1, with 9 bases fitting TRBD1. This CDR3 spans 15 amino acids. Trimming took 6 bases from V and 3 from J; bases not matched to a gene: 8. Germline V gene data show CDR1 as SGHNT and CDR2 as YENEEA. As DNA, the CDR3 is TGTGCCAGCAGTCGGGGGACAGGGAAGGACACTGAAGCTTTCTTT. Translated, it gives CASSRGTGKDTEAFF.

This clone came up a few times. The chain joins TRBV5-1 to TRBJ1-1; a weak D match, TRBD1 (6 bases). V was clipped by 4 bases and J by 7 bases, with 17 bases between them. Germline CDR1 reads SGHRS; CDR2 reads YFSETQ. The CDR3 loop spans 14 amino acids. Written as DNA, the CDR3 is TGCGCCAGCAGCAAAGACAGGATAACGAATGAAGCTTTCTTT. Amino acid sequence: CASSKDRITNEAFF. Combining the CDR3 with reference TRBV5-1 and TRBJ1-1 gives the whole variable domain KAGVTQTPRYLIKTRGQQVTLSCSPISGHRSVSWYQQTPGQGLQFLFEYFSETQRNKGNFPGRFSGRQFSNSRSEMNVSTLELGDSALYLCASSKDRITNEAFFGQGTRLTVV.

This chain links TRBV9 with TRBJ2-3, with D unresolved. This CDR3 region has 13 residues. V lost 4 bases and J 10 bases, leaving 16 bases between the germline ends. Looked up from germline, CDR1 is SGDLS and CDR2 is YYNGEE. In DNA form, the CDR3 reads TGTGCCAGCAGCCCTCAGACACTTTCCGCGCAGTATTTT. Its translation is CASSPQTLSAQYF.

The V and J genes are TRBV9 and TRBJ1-6, with D uncertain. Germline CDR1 is SGDLS and CDR2 is YYNGEE. Trimming removed 4 bases at V and 0 bases at J, with 14 bases between. This CDR3 spans 17 amino acids. CDR3 in amino acids: CASSKEEVSSYNSPLHF. DNA for the CDR3: TGTGCCAGCAGCAAAGAGGAGGTTAGCTCCTATAATTCACCCCTCCACTTT.

The gene calls are TRBV5-1 and TRBJ2-5; D unclear. The CDR3 sequence is 14 residues long. Trimming cost V 4 bases and J 1 base, with 11 bases left between them. Germline assignment: CDR1 SGHRS and CDR2 YFSETQ. This chain's CDR3 is CASSEQPTQETQYF. The DNA of the CDR3 is TGCGCCAGCAGCGAACAGCCCACCCAAGAGACCCAGTACTTC.

V and J are TRBV27 and TRBJ1-6; TRBD1 aligns across 7 bases. With 5 bases clipped from V and 6 bases from J, the junction kept 7 bases outside the gene matches. Germline CDR1 and CDR2: MNHEY and SMNVEV (reference sequence). The CDR3 sequence is 15 residues long. The DNA for the CDR3 is TGTGCCAGCAGTCCTGCAGGGGGGCCTAATTCACCCCTCCACTTT. Translation: CASSPAGGPNSPLHF.

The rearrangement uses TRBV19 and TRBJ1-1; D unresolved. Deletions cut 4 bases from V and 1 base from J, with 7 bases between. The CDR3 covers 13 residues. In germline, CDR1 is LNHDA, CDR2 SQIVND (reference sequence). CDR3 coding DNA: TGTGCCAGTAGTACTCAGCGGAACACTGAAGCTTTCTTT. Its protein is CASSTQRNTEAFF.

This chain connects TRBV27 to TRBJ2-7, with D possibly TRBD1 on 5 matching bases. Germline-derived CDR1 and CDR2 are MNHEY and SMNVEV (reference sequence). Deletions cut 5 bases from V and 0 bases from J, with 14 bases between. CDR3 length: 15 amino acids. This CDR3 reads CASSGYRFPSYEQYF. CDR3 DNA: TGTGCCAGCAGTGGCTACAGGTTCCCCTCCTACGAGCAGTACTTC.

The V and J genes are TRBV9 and TRBJ1-1, with 8 bases fitting TRBD1. V gave up 4 bases and J gave up 1 base; unmatched junction bases: 6. The germline V gene encodes CDR1 SGDLS and CDR2 YYNGEE. The CDR3 consists of 15 residues. This CDR3 reads CASSLGQGWNTEAFF. CDR3 DNA sequence: TGTGCCAGCAGCTTAGGACAGGGTTGGAACACTGAAGCTTTCTTT.

V gene TRBV10-3 combines with J gene TRBJ2-7, with TRBD1 identical over 9 bases. Germline V gene sequence: CDR1 ENHRY, CDR2 SYGVKD. The ends lost 4 bases at V and 5 bases at J; junction bases unmatched: 6. The CDR3 consists of 14 residues. CDR3 loop: CAISAGTGRDEQYF. The CDR3 coding sequence is TGTGCCATCAGTGCCGGGACAGGGCGAGACGAGCAGTACTTC.

The chain combines TRBV2 with TRBJ1-1, with 7 positions matching TRBD1. Per the germline V gene, CDR1 is SNHLY and CDR2 is FYNNEI. This CDR3 comprises 15 residues. The junction had 7 bases not matched to a gene; V was cut back by 6 bases and J by 0 bases. CDR3 in amino acids: CASRTPGTVNTEAFF. CDR3 DNA: TGTGCCAGCAGGACCCCCGGGACAGTGAACACTGAAGCTTTCTTT.

The V gene is TRBV5-5, the J gene TRBJ1-5; the match to TRBD1 covers 9 bases. This CDR3 is 17 amino acids long. The germline gives CDR1 SGHKS, CDR2 YYEKEE (reference sequence). V shed 4 bases and J 6 bases; nucleotides not matched to a gene: 14. This CDR3 reads CASSSERTGDLGQPQHF. The DNA of the CDR3 is TGTGCCAGCAGCAGTGAACGGACAGGGGATTTAGGTCAGCCCCAGCATTTT. Complete variable domain (other parts from reference TRBV5-5 and TRBJ1-5): DAGVTQSPTHLIKTRGQQVTLRCSPISGHKSVSWYQQVLGQGPQFIFQYYEKEERGRGNFPDRFSARQFPNYSSELNVNALLLGDSALYLCASSSERTGDLGQPQHFGDGTRLSIL.

V gene TRBV6-5 combines with J gene TRBJ1-1; 8 nucleotides line up with TRBD1. V lost 2 bases, J lost 4 bases, and 3 bases stayed unmatched. This CDR3 comprises 14 residues. Germline V gene sequence: CDR1 MNHEY, CDR2 SVGAGI. The CDR3 reads CASSYTGGVTEAFF. Here the CDR3 DNA reads TGTGCCAGCAGTTACACAGGGGGGGTCACTGAAGCTTTCTTT.

This clone was counted between two and nine times. This chain joins TRBV6-5 and TRBJ2-7, with 11 bases matching TRBD1. The CDR3 sequence is 14 residues long. V lost 8 bases, J lost 7 bases, and 10 bases stayed unmatched. The germline gives CDR1 MNHEY, CDR2 SVGAGI. Here the CDR3 reads CASGLGTGGREQYF. The CDR3 bases are TGTGCCAGCGGACTCGGGACAGGGGGTCGGGAGCAGTACTTC.

The J gene is TRBJ1-6, the V gene TRBV28; unclear D gene. This CDR3 has 13 residues. Germline assignment: CDR1 MDHEN and CDR2 SYDVKM. V was clipped by 2 bases and J by 7 bases, with 6 bases between them. As DNA, the CDR3 is TGTGCCAGCAGTTTAAGCGAGAATTCACCCCTCCACTTT. It codes for CASSLSENSPLHF.

The chain has TRBV6-5 and TRBJ1-5; TRBD1 aligns across 8 bases. The CDR3 is made up of 15 amino acids. V trimming: 8 bases; J trimming: 4 bases; junction bases outside the gene matches: 10. Germline V gives CDR1 MNHEY, CDR2 SVGAGI. The CDR3: CASAQGASGNQPQHF. CDR3 in DNA: TGTGCCAGCGCTCAGGGGGCGAGTGGTAATCAGCCCCAGCATTTT.

The CDR3 sequence: CASSSGLAGNYNEQFF. CDR3 in DNA: TGCGCCAGCAGTTCGGGACTAGCGGGGAACTACAATGAGCAGTTCTTC. The gene calls are TRBV5-1 and TRBJ2-1; 13 bases align to TRBD2. CDR3 size: 16 residues. With 5 bases clipped from V and 3 bases from J, the junction kept 5 bases outside the gene matches. The germline V gene has CDR1 SGHRS and CDR2 YFSETQ.

The chain employs TRBV29-1 and TRBJ2-3, with D perhaps matching TRBD2 (6 bases). This CDR3 has 13 residues. Deletions cut 3 bases from V and 0 bases from J, with 7 bases between. Germline CDR1 SQVTM, CDR2 ANQGSEA. DNA of the CDR3: TGCAGCGTTGACGGGAGAAGCACAGATACGCAGTATTTT. It yields the protein CSVDGRSTDTQYF.

V is TRBV5-8 and J is TRBJ1-1; 10 bases are a match to TRBD1. CDR1 and CDR2 from the germline V gene are SGHTS and YDEGEE. V lost 7 bases to trimming and J lost 4 bases; unmatched junction nucleotides: 4. The CDR3 runs to 13 residues. In DNA form, the CDR3 reads TGTGCCAGCGCGAGGGACAGGGGCACTGAAGCTTTCTTT. Amino acids: CASARDRGTEAFF.

The chain has TRBV6-5 and TRBJ1-5; the D is unclear. V was shortened by 6 bases and J by 2 bases, with 14 bases between the two germline ends. The CDR3 is 15 residues long. Germline V gene lookup returns CDR1 MNHEY and CDR2 SVGAGI. CDR3 nucleotide sequence: TGTGCCAGCAGACCTCTGAGGGCTGGCAATCAGCCCCAGCATTTT. Its translation is CASRPLRAGNQPQHF.

The V gene is TRBV18, the J gene TRBJ2-3; 7 positions agree with TRBD2. This CDR3 spans 14 amino acids. Germline values: CDR1 KGHSH, CDR2 LQKENI. Trimming cost V 6 bases and J 6 bases; bases outside gene matches: 9. CDR3 residues: CASSGGSGVDTQYF. CDR3 nucleotides: TGTGCCAGCTCCGGGGGGTCGGGAGTGGATACGCAGTATTTT.